This TCR beta chain is from a study of cytomegalovirus exposure and HLA in healthy donors. The PCR used 60 Vbeta and 13 Jbeta primers. The method was immunoSEQ multiplex PCR; TCRdb's version includes in-frame clones alone and lacks a portion of them. The sample shows 150,000 or so clones, around three quarters of them seen only once. Germline CDR1 SGHRS, CDR2 YFSETQ. The CDR3 sequence is 16 residues long. Germline trimming cut 4 bases from V and 3 bases from J; bases unmatched to any gene: 2. V and J are TRBV5-1 and TRBJ2-2; 14 bases are shared with TRBD2. The source of this sequence is a male donor in good health and CMV-seropositive. The sample consisted of PBMCs. Written as DNA, the CDR3 is TGCGCCAGCAGCGTGGGACTAGCGGGGGACACCGGGGAGCTGTTTTTT. Its protein product is CASSVGLAGDTGELFF.